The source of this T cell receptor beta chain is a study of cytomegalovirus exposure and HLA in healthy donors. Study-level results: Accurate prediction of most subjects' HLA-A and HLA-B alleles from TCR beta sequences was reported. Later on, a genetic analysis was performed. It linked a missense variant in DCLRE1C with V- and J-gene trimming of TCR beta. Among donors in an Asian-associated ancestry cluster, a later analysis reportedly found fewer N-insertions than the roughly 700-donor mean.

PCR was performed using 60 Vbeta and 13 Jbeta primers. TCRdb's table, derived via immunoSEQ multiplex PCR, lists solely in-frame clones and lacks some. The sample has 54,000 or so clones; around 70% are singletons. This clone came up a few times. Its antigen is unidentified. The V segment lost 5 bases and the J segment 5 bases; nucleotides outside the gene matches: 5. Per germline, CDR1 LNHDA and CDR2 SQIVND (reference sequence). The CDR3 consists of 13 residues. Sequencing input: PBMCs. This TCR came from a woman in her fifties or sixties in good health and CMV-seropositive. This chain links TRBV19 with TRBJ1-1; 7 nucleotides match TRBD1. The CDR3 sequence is CASSFGTVTEAFF. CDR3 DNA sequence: TGTGCCAGTAGTTTCGGGACAGTTACTGAAGCTTTCTTT.